The clone carrying this TCR beta chain showed up many times. Its target is not known. TCRdb re-derived calls from the PCR reads in MiXCR, one entry per CDR3 protein. This sample has more than 250,000 distinct CDR3 sequences, with over 20% found just once. These data belong to a study of molecular identifiers for immune sequencing clone quantification. Study observations and caveats: Jurkat TCR RNA spiked in from one cell could reportedly be detected among about 1.1 million naive cells.

The sample consisted of naive CD8+ T cells from blood, with Jurkat cell RNA spiked in. Sample subset: FACS-sorted CD8+CD4-CCR7+CD45RA+ naive T cells. The sequence was obtained from a human donor in good health. Some libraries in this study had Jurkat cell RNA spiked in.

The CDR3: CASSLEQDMNTEAFF. In DNA form, the CDR3 reads TGTGCCAGCAGCTTAGAACAAGACATGAACACTGAAGCTTTCTTT. This sequence joins TRBV11-2 and TRBJ1-1; D is undetermined. The length of the CDR3 is 15 residues. V lost 0 bases, J lost 0 bases, and 8 bases lay in between. Germline assignment: CDR1 SGHAT and CDR2 FQNNGV.